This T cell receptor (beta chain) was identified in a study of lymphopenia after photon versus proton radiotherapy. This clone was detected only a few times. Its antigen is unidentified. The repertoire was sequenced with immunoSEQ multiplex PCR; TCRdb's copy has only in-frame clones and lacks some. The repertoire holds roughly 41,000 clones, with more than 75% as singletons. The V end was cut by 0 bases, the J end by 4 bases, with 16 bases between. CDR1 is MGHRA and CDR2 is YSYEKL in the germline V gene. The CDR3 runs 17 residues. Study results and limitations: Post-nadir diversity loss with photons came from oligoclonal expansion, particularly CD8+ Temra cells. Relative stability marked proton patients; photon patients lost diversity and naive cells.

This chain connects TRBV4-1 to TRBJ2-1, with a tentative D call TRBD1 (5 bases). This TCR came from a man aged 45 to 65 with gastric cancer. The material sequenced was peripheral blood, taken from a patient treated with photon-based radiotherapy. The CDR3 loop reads CASSQEWGSSTYNEQFF. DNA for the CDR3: TGCGCCAGCAGCCAAGAGTGGGGCAGCTCAACTTACAATGAGCAGTTCTTC.